One sample yielded the 32 T cell receptor beta chains listed below, sequenced in a study of T cell responses to AZD1222 COVID-19 vaccine. The assay was immunoSEQ multiplex PCR, and TCRdb's table has in-frame clones only and misses some. The sample lists over 100,000 clones; roughly nine tenths were seen once. Sequenced here: peripheral blood, sampled on day 0 of AZD1222 vaccination. The receptors come from an adult in good health.

J is TRBJ2-5 and V is TRBV29-1; possible D gene TRBD2, 6 bases. There are 12 residues in the CDR3. Germline V gene sequence: CDR1 SQVTM, CDR2 ANQGSEA. The V and J ends lost 5 bases and 1 base respectively, with 8 bases between them. The CDR3 DNA follows: TGCAGCGTTCTAGCGATCCAAGAGACCCAGTACTTC. Its translation: CSVLAIQETQYF.

The rearrangement joins TRBV7-9 to TRBJ2-1, with D perhaps assigned TRBD1 or TRBD2 (5 bases each). The germline gives CDR1 SEHNR, CDR2 FQNEAQ (reference sequence). V was trimmed by 5 bases and J by 7 bases, leaving 18 bases between them. The CDR3 is made up of 15 amino acids. The DNA for the CDR3 is TGTGCCAGCAGCGCTCCGGGACGGAAGTGGAATGAGCAGTTCTTC. Its protein is CASSAPGRKWNEQFF.

V and J are TRBV3-1 (or the pseudogene TRBV3-2) and TRBJ1-6; no reliable D call. Trimming removed 1 base from V and 6 bases from J, with 10 bases in between. CDR3 length: 15 amino acids. CDR1 is LGHDT and CDR2 is YNNKEL in the germline V gene (reference sequence). DNA of the CDR3: TGTGCCAGCAGCCAAGGAGGACGGTTTAATTCACCCCTCCACTTT. This gives the protein CASSQGGRFNSPLHF.

The CDR3 nucleotides are TGTGCCAGCAGCCGGGGGGGGAGGGATCAGCCCCAGTATTTT. Residues: CASSRGGRDQPQYF. This chain links TRBV6-5 with TRBJ1-5; 8 nucleotides align to TRBD2. The DNA matches TRBJ2-3 better at its end, which makes the J call doubtful. The CDR3 contains 14 residues. The V gene's germline CDR1 is MNHEY and CDR2 SVGAGI.

V and J are TRBV6-1 and TRBJ2-1, with D tentatively TRBD2 (5 bases). Germline CDR1 reads MNHNS; CDR2 reads SASEGT. CDR3 length: 18 residues. Trimming took 3 bases from V and 4 from J, leaving 22 bases between them. CDR3 sequence: CASSDFASGVRGYNEQFF. The DNA for the CDR3 is TGTGCCAGCAGTGATTTTGCGAGTGGGGTACGCGGGTACAATGAGCAGTTCTTC.

This clone has only a few counts. The chain uses TRBV5-5 and TRBJ1-5; the D is unclear. The germline V gene encodes CDR1 SGHKS and CDR2 YYEKEE (reference sequence). V lost 4 bases, J lost 2 bases, and 13 bases lay in between. The CDR3 consists of 15 residues. CDR3 amino acids: CASSPEGWGNQPQHF. The CDR3 bases are TGTGCCAGCAGCCCCGAAGGGTGGGGCAATCAGCCCCAGCATTTT.

This chain's CDR3 is CASSHGQAHTDTQYF. The CDR3 region has the DNA TGTGCCAGCAGCCACGGACAGGCCCACACAGATACGCAGTATTTT. The rearrangement links TRBV11-2 to TRBJ2-3; 7 bases are shared with TRBD1. Per the germline V gene, CDR1 is SGHAT and CDR2 is FQNNGV. The CDR3 consists of 15 residues. V trimming: 5 bases; J trimming: 2 bases; junction bases outside the gene matches: 7.

The chain is built from TRBV27 and TRBJ2-7; D is uncertain. The CDR3 totals 12 residues. Trimming pared 5 bases from V and 4 bases from J, leaving 9 bases between. Germline V gene sequence: CDR1 MNHEY, CDR2 SMNVEV (reference sequence). CDR3 residues: CASSPTLYEQYF. The CDR3 region has the DNA TGTGCCAGCAGTCCGACACTATACGAGCAGTACTTC.

Here the CDR3 reads CASSQDWGASDEQFF. As DNA, the CDR3 is TGTGCCAGCAGCCAAGATTGGGGGGCTAGCGATGAGCAGTTCTTC. This chain connects TRBV3-1 (or the pseudogene TRBV3-2) to TRBJ2-1, with D possibly called TRBD1 or TRBD2 (6 bases each). Per germline, CDR1 LGHDT and CDR2 YNNKEL (reference sequence). The germline V and J ends were trimmed by 0 bases and 8 bases, with 14 bases remaining between them. There are 15 residues in the CDR3.

The V call is TRBV11-2, the J call TRBJ2-1; 7 bases align to TRBD2. CDR3 length: 15 residues. Germline V gene sequence: CDR1 SGHAT, CDR2 FQNNGV. Trimming took 1 base from V and 4 from J; bases not matched to a gene: 4. CDR3 DNA: TGTGCCAGCAGCTTAGTGGCCGGGAGGTACAATGAGCAGTTCTTC. Residues: CASSLVAGRYNEQFF.

This sequence joins TRBV5-1 and TRBJ2-7, with 9 bases lining up with TRBD1. Trimming cost V 1 base and J 5 bases; bases outside gene matches: 7. The germline V gene encodes CDR1 SGHRS and CDR2 YFSETQ. This CDR3 comprises 15 residues. CDR3 loop: CASSLTPGQGNEQYF. The CDR3 DNA is TGCGCCAGCAGCTTGACCCCGGGACAGGGTAACGAGCAGTACTTC.

The chain is built from TRBV18 and TRBJ1-1; D gene uncertain. Germline-derived CDR1 and CDR2 are KGHSH and LQKENI. V gave up 3 bases and J gave up 3 bases, with 14 bases separating them. The CDR3 is 15 amino acids. The CDR3 reads CASSPFGRADTEAFF. The DNA for the CDR3 is TGTGCCAGCTCACCCTTTGGTAGGGCGGACACTGAAGCTTTCTTT.

This chain joins TRBV28 and TRBJ2-7; weak D call: TRBD2 (5 bases). This CDR3 region has 12 residues. Germline V gene data show CDR1 as MDHEN and CDR2 as SYDVKM. The V gene lost 4 bases and the J gene lost 7 bases, with 11 bases spanning the gap. The CDR3 coding sequence is TGTGCCAGCAGTTCGGACGGCGGGGAGCAGTACTTC. This translates into CASSSDGGEQYF.

V gene TRBV12-2 combines with J gene TRBJ2-1. TRBV12-2 is an annotated pseudogene. The CDR3 has 15 residues. This chain's CDR3 is CASRLVGANYNEQFF. The CDR3 DNA sequence: TGTGCAAGTCGCTTAGTTGGTGCCAACTACAATGAGCAGTTCTTC.

The V call is TRBV5-1, the J call TRBJ2-1, with a possible D match to TRBD2 (6 bases). The V end was cut by 1 base, the J end by 5 bases, with 16 bases between. Germline V gene sequence: CDR1 SGHRS, CDR2 YFSETQ. The CDR3 spans 16 residues. In nucleotides, the CDR3 is TGCGCCAGCAGCTTGTTGGGTGGAGGGCCTGACAATGAGCAGTTCTTC. Translation: CASSLLGGGPDNEQFF.

Concerning this clone: The identical CDR3 is also encoded by other nucleotide sequences in the sample. This rearrangement joins TRBV3-1 (or the pseudogene TRBV3-2) to TRBJ1-5; D is undetermined. V gave up 0 bases and J gave up 7 bases, with 7 bases separating them. CDR3 length: 13 amino acids. The germline V gene has CDR1 LGHDT and CDR2 YNNKEL (reference sequence). CDR3 in amino acids: CASSQDLGQPQHF. As DNA, the CDR3 is TGTGCCAGCAGCCAAGATCTGGGACAGCCCCAGCATTTT.

The V call is TRBV4-3, the J call TRBJ1-4, with a weak D call TRBD1 (5 bases). V was shortened by 3 bases and J by 8 bases, with 19 bases between the two germline ends. CDR3 length equals 16 residues. Germline CDR1 and CDR2: LGHNA and YSLEER. The CDR3: CASSHRLGAPVEKLFF. The CDR3 nucleotides read TGCGCCAGCAGCCATCGATTAGGGGCCCCGGTCGAAAAACTGTTTTTT.

The CDR3 loop is CSVEVPWAGVLYEQYF. The CDR3 DNA sequence: TGCAGCGTTGAAGTACCCTGGGCGGGAGTATTGTACGAGCAGTACTTC. The rearrangement links TRBV29-1 to TRBJ2-7; 7 nucleotides line up with TRBD2. CDR3 length equals 16 residues. J lost 4 bases, V lost 1 base, and 13 bases had no gene match. The germline V gene has CDR1 SQVTM and CDR2 ANQGSEA.

The chain recombines TRBV10-3 with TRBJ2-5; no reliable D call. Trimming removed 2 bases from V and 0 bases from J, with 16 bases in between. The germline CDR1 and CDR2 sequences are ENHRY and SYGVKD. The CDR3 is 17 amino acids. The CDR3 loop is CAISEHPSRLNQETQYF. CDR3 sequence (DNA): TGTGCCATCAGTGAGCACCCCTCAAGGCTGAACCAAGAGACCCAGTACTTC.

The chain recombines TRBV6-5 with TRBJ1-2; 7 bases are a match to TRBD1. Germline assignment: CDR1 MNHEY and CDR2 SVGAGI. The CDR3 extends over 15 amino acids. Trimming at V came to 6 bases and at J to 2 bases, leaving 9 bases not matched to a gene. The CDR3, as DNA: TGTGCCAGCAGAGGGGGGGACAGCGGGAACTATGGCTACACCTTC. It is translated as CASRGGDSGNYGYTF.

This chain links TRBV12-5 with TRBJ1-2; possibly TRBD1 for D (5 bases). This CDR3 contains 11 residues. V lost 5 bases and J lost 8, with 9 bases in between. Germline CDR1 is LGHNT and CDR2 is FRNRAP. In DNA form, the CDR3 reads TGTGCTAGTGGTATTGAGGGGGGCTACACCTTC. The encoded protein is CASGIEGGYTF. The full variable domain, with the rest looked up from reference TRBV12-5 and TRBJ1-2, is DARVTQTPRHKVTEMGQEVTMRCQPILGHNTVFWYRQTMMQGLELLAYFRNRAPLDDSGMPKDRFSAEMPDATLATLKIQPSEPRDSAVYFCASGIEGGYTFGSGTRLTVV.

This chain joins TRBV4-3 and TRBJ2-7, with D perhaps matching TRBD2 (7 bases). This CDR3 spans 14 amino acids. V lost 1 base and J 4 bases, leaving 11 bases between the germline ends. Germline V CDR1 and CDR2: LGHNA, YSLEER. CDR3 amino acids: CASSQGGGGYEQYF. The CDR3 DNA reads TGCGCCAGCAGCCAAGGGGGAGGGGGTTACGAGCAGTACTTC.

This sequence joins TRBV2 and TRBJ2-2, with TRBD1 matching over 8 bases. Germline V gene lookup returns CDR1 SNHLY and CDR2 FYNNEI. The CDR3 totals 14 residues. Trimming at V came to 6 bases and at J to 4 bases, leaving 4 bases not matched to a gene. The CDR3 DNA reads as TGTGCCAGCAGCTGGACAGGGAGCACCGGGGAGCTGTTTTTT. Residues: CASSWTGSTGELFF.

This clone is a singleton in its sample. The chain employs TRBV6-2 or TRBV6-3 and TRBJ1-5, with unresolved D. The length of the CDR3 is 15 residues. The V gene lost 0 bases and the J gene lost 5 bases, with 11 bases spanning the gap. Germline lookup yields CDR1 MNHEY and CDR2 SVGEGT. CDR3 nucleotides: TGTGCCAGCAGTTACTCCGTCCTGCCCGATCAGCCCCAGCATTTT. It codes for CASSYSVLPDQPQHF.

V and J are TRBV6-5 and TRBJ2-5; D unclear. The CDR3 length is 13 residues. Germline V gives CDR1 MNHEY, CDR2 SVGAGI. Trimming cost V 6 bases and J 1 base, with 9 bases left between them. CDR3 loop: CASSFPGQETQYF. Written as DNA, the CDR3 is TGTGCCAGCAGCTTTCCGGGCCAAGAGACCCAGTACTTC.

The CDR3 bases are TGTGCCAGCAGTTACTCTGTCGGGGGCCACCCCACTGGCTACACCTTC. Its translation: CASSYSVGGHPTGYTF. The chain employs TRBV6-6 and TRBJ1-2; D is possibly TRBD1 (6 bases). This CDR3 region has 16 residues. CDR1 and CDR2 (germline): MNHNY, SVGAGI (reference sequence). Deletions cut 0 bases from V and 7 bases from J, with 18 bases between.

CDR3 in amino acids: CASSLPQGLGYGYTF. In DNA form, the CDR3 reads TGTGCCAGTAGCCTACCTCAGGGTTTGGGCTATGGCTACACCTTC. The V call is TRBV19, the J call TRBJ1-2; weak D call: TRBD1 (5 bases). The CDR3 spans 15 residues. The V end was cut by 6 bases, the J end by 4 bases, with 18 bases between. CDR1 is LNHDA and CDR2 is SQIVND in the germline V gene (reference sequence).

V and J are TRBV20-1 and TRBJ1-1; tentative D call: TRBD1 (5 bases). The CDR3 contains 14 residues. Trimming removed 3 bases at V and 1 base at J, with 12 bases between. Germline CDR1 is DFQATT and CDR2 is SNEGSKA (reference sequence). The CDR3 nucleotides are TGCAGTGCTAGTAGGGGCAGCCAGAACACTGAAGCTTTCTTT. This sequence encodes CSASRGSQNTEAFF.

CDR3 in DNA: TGTGCCAGCAGTGAAAAAACCGGGGGAGAGCCCCAGCATTTT. As protein: CASSEKTGGEPQHF. The genes are TRBV2 and TRBJ1-5; possible D gene TRBD1, 5 bases. The V gene lost 2 bases and the J gene lost 8 bases, with 13 bases spanning the gap. This CDR3 is 14 amino acids long. CDR1 and CDR2 from the germline V gene are SNHLY and FYNNEI.

This chain connects TRBV9 to TRBJ2-7, with TRBD2 identical over 11 bases. The CDR3 loop spans 15 amino acids. V gave up 2 bases and J gave up 7 bases; unmatched junction bases: 8. Germline V CDR1 and CDR2: SGDLS, YYNGEE. The CDR3 DNA reads TGTGCCAGCAGCGTGTCTCCCCTAGCGGGAGGTGAGCAGTACTTC. Its protein product is CASSVSPLAGGEQYF.

V gene TRBV7-9 combines with J gene TRBJ1-3, with D hard to call. Trimming left V 1 base short and J 0 bases short, with 10 bases between. Germline-derived CDR1 and CDR2 are SEHNR and FQNEAQ (reference sequence). This CDR3 comprises 16 residues. The CDR3 loop is CASSLEGRSSGNTIYF. The CDR3 DNA is TGTGCCAGCAGCTTAGAAGGCCGGAGCTCTGGAAACACCATATATTTT.

The genes are TRBV21-1 and TRBJ1-5. TRBV21-1 is designated a pseudogene. The CDR3 is 15 amino acids. CDR3 in DNA: TGTGCCAGCAGCACCACGGACGGTAGCAATCAGCCCCAGCATTTT. This codes for CASSTTDGSNQPQHF.